One and the same sample provided the 27 T cell receptor beta chains below, sequenced in a study of vaccination and CD4 T cells after COVID-19. The treatment here: roughly 11-day PBMC culture with coronavirus spike peptide pools or control peptides (ViraFEST assay). No antigen has been identified for these receptors. The Oncomine TCR Beta short-read assay was applied to DNA of cultured CD4+ T cells. TCRdb analysed the PCR reads with MiXCR anew, one entry per CDR3 protein. The data contain under 15,000 distinct CDR3 sequences, 55% to 65% of them singletons. The sample taken for sequencing was CD4+ T cells from blood, cultured in vitro. The source of these receptors is a human donor who had recovered from COVID-19.

The chain combines TRBV29-1 with TRBJ1-5, with D unclear. Between the trimmed V and J ends, which lost 7 bases and 4 bases, there was a span of 11 bases. The CDR3 runs 12 residues. Per the germline V gene, CDR1 is SQVTM and CDR2 is ANQGSEA. This CDR3 reads CSAGFPNQPQHF. DNA of the CDR3: TGCAGCGCGGGCTTTCCAAATCAGCCCCAGCATTTT.

This clonotype has more than one count but fewer than ten. V is TRBV19 and J is TRBJ2-5; D is ambiguous. CDR1 and CDR2 (germline): LNHDA, SQIVND (reference sequence). This CDR3 contains 13 residues. The V end was cut by 5 bases, the J end by 6 bases, with 13 bases between. CDR3 amino acids: CASSDMGGQTQYF. Written as DNA, the CDR3 is TGTGCCAGTAGTGACATGGGTGGCCAGACCCAGTACTTC.

V is TRBV7-8 and J is TRBJ2-5; D unresolved. V lost 10 bases to trimming and J lost 5 bases, with 11 bases between them. Germline lookup yields CDR1 SGHVS and CDR2 FQNEAQ. This CDR3 region has 11 residues. The CDR3 DNA reads as TGTGCCACCACTTTCGGGGAGACCCAGTACTTC. It translates to CATTFGETQYF.

This chain uses TRBV6-1 with TRBJ2-7; no clear D. The CDR3 extends over 14 amino acids. Looked up from germline, CDR1 is MNHNS and CDR2 is SASEGT. V was clipped by 7 bases and J by 2 bases, with 15 bases between them. CDR3 sequence (DNA): TGTGCCAGCAAAGGGTTTGGCCCTACCTACGAGCAGTACTTC. The encoded protein is CASKGFGPTYEQYF.

J is TRBJ2-1 and V is TRBV7-3; 7 bases line up with TRBD2. Unmatched junction bases numbered 11, after V lost 6 bases and J lost 6 bases. The CDR3 runs to 15 residues. CDR1 is SGHTA and CDR2 is FQGTGA in the germline V gene. The CDR3: CASSLAVGPPNEQFF. Here the CDR3 DNA reads TGTGCCAGCAGTCTAGCGGTCGGGCCCCCCAATGAGCAGTTCTTC.

V is TRBV6-5 and J is TRBJ2-5, with 8 bases lining up with TRBD1. The CDR3 has 14 residues. J lost 4 bases, V lost 4 bases, and 5 bases had no gene match. In germline, CDR1 is MNHEY, CDR2 SVGAGI. The CDR3 loop is CASSSPGGRETQYF. In nucleotides, the CDR3 is TGTGCCAGCAGTTCACCAGGGGGCCGAGAGACCCAGTACTTC.

The chain uses TRBV19 and TRBJ2-7, with 8 bases matching TRBD1. Looked up from germline, CDR1 is LNHDA and CDR2 is SQIVND (reference sequence). J was trimmed by 4 bases and V by 4 bases; bases with no gene match: 6. The CDR3 has 14 amino acids. The CDR3 protein is CASSTQGADYEQYF. The CDR3 coding sequence is TGTGCCAGTAGTACTCAGGGGGCGGATTACGAGCAGTACTTC.

For the CDR3, the DNA is TGCAGTGCTAGAGATGTTTCGGGAGGGGCCCAAGAGACCCAGTACTTC. The encoded protein is CSARDVSGGAQETQYF. The chain combines TRBV20-1 with TRBJ2-5, with TRBD2 matching over 8 bases. The J segment lost 1 base and the V segment lost 0 bases, leaving 7 bases of the junction unmatched. The CDR3 loop spans 16 amino acids. Germline V lookup: CDR1 DFQATT, CDR2 SNEGSKA (reference sequence).

The chain uses TRBV20-1 and TRBJ2-2; TRBD1 is a possible D gene (5 bases). Germline CDR1 and CDR2: DFQATT and SNEGSKA (reference sequence). The germline V and J ends were trimmed by 0 bases and 9 bases, with 17 bases remaining between them. The CDR3 is 15 residues long. CDR3: CSARDQDQRGRELFF. CDR3 nucleotide sequence: TGCAGTGCTAGAGATCAGGACCAAAGGGGCCGGGAGCTGTTTTTT.

V and J are TRBV6-5 and TRBJ1-5; D not certain. The ends were cut back, 0 bases at V and 8 bases at J, with 8 bases in the middle. This CDR3 has 13 amino acids. Germline-derived CDR1 and CDR2 are MNHEY and SVGAGI. The CDR3 here is CASSYSSVEPQHF. The CDR3 DNA is TGTGCCAGCAGTTACTCTTCCGTGGAGCCCCAGCATTTT.

This clonotype was detected once. This chain connects TRBV28 to TRBJ1-2; perhaps TRBD1 as D (5 bases). The V end was cut by 3 bases, the J end by 4 bases, with 15 bases between. Germline loops: CDR1 MDHEN, CDR2 SYDVKM. The length of the CDR3 is 15 residues. CDR3 sequence reads: CASSFRGGASYGYTF. CDR3 nucleotides: TGTGCCAGCAGTTTTCGTGGGGGAGCGAGCTATGGCTACACCTTC.

This clonotype was counted between two and nine times. The chain combines TRBV28 with TRBJ2-2, with D possibly TRBD2 on 7 matching bases. V was trimmed by 7 bases and J by 1 base, leaving 13 bases between them. Germline CDR1 MDHEN, CDR2 SYDVKM. The length of the CDR3 is 15 residues. The CDR3 loop is CASIREGENTGELFF. The CDR3 DNA is TGTGCCAGCATTAGGGAGGGGGAGAACACCGGGGAGCTGTTTTTT.

V usage is TRBV20-1 and J usage is TRBJ2-6, with no clear D. CDR1 and CDR2 from the germline V gene are DFQATT and SNEGSKA (reference sequence). There are 15 residues in the CDR3. V lost 3 bases and J 0 bases, leaving 9 bases between the germline ends. CDR3 in amino acids: CSASPTGSGANVLTF. As DNA, the CDR3 is TGCAGTGCTAGCCCGACCGGCTCTGGGGCCAACGTCCTGACTTTC.

V usage is TRBV20-1 and J usage is TRBJ2-7; a possible D gene is TRBD1 (6 bases). CDR3 size: 14 residues. Germline-derived CDR1 and CDR2 are DFQATT and SNEGSKA (reference sequence). The ends were cut back, 3 bases at V and 6 bases at J, with 18 bases in the middle. DNA of the CDR3: TGCAGTGCTAGTCCGGGCCCTCAGGGGAGCGAGCAGTACTTC. Translated: CSASPGPQGSEQYF.

The J gene is TRBJ1-6, the V gene TRBV7-2; D is unresolved. Germline V gene data show CDR1 as SGHTA and CDR2 as FQGNSA. V was pared by 8 bases and J by 9 bases, with 8 bases between. The CDR3 is made up of 11 amino acids. DNA for the CDR3: TGTGCCAGCTCGATGGGTTCACCCCTCCACTTT. Its protein product is CASSMGSPLHF.

The chain combines TRBV6-1 with TRBJ2-2, with unresolved D. V dropped 1 base and J dropped 3 bases, with 9 bases sitting between them. Looked up from germline, CDR1 is MNHNS and CDR2 is SASEGT. This CDR3 comprises 15 residues. Here the CDR3 DNA reads TGTGCCAGCAGTGAAGGGGTAGACGACACCGGGGAGCTGTTTTTT. Its translation: CASSEGVDDTGELFF.

CDR3 residues: CASSLGLAGTDNEQFF. The CDR3 region has the DNA TGTGCCAGCAGCTTAGGACTAGCGGGAACGGACAATGAGCAGTTCTTC. This chain links TRBV2 with TRBJ2-1, with 12 bases identical to TRBD2. Germline V gene sequence: CDR1 SNHLY, CDR2 FYNNEI. The CDR3 length is 16 residues. With V trimmed by 6 bases and J by 5 bases, 8 bases remained unmatched. The whole variable domain, remainder taken from reference TRBV2 and TRBJ2-1, is EPEVTQTPSHQVTQMGQEVILRCVPISNHLYFYWYRQILGQKVEFLVSFYNNEISEKSEIFDDQFSVERPDGSNFTLKIRSTKLEDSAMYFCASSLGLAGTDNEQFFGPGTRLTVL.

The gene calls are TRBV7-9 and TRBJ1-3, with 7 bases fitting TRBD1. Germline CDR1 reads SEHNR; CDR2 reads FQNEAQ (reference sequence). Trimming cost V 3 bases and J 1 base; bases outside gene matches: 0. The CDR3 runs 14 residues. The CDR3: CASSLDRSGNTIYF. The CDR3 nucleotides read TGTGCCAGCAGCTTGGACAGGTCTGGAAACACCATATATTTT.

The chain carries TRBV28 and TRBJ2-3, with D perhaps matching TRBD2 (5 bases). The CDR3 loop spans 12 amino acids. In germline, CDR1 is MDHEN, CDR2 SYDVKM. V was shortened by 6 bases and J by 13 bases, with 17 bases between the two germline ends. The CDR3 region is CASRRHHSGEYF. The CDR3 DNA reads TGTGCCAGCAGACGACACCACTCCGGGGAGTATTTT.

The chain is built from TRBV6-1 and TRBJ1-3, with TRBD1 identical over 7 bases. V dropped 3 bases and J dropped 6; count of bases not matched to a gene: 2. This CDR3 is built from 13 residues. Germline CDR1 MNHNS, CDR2 SASEGT. The DNA for the CDR3 is TGTGCCAGCAGTGAGGGACAGAAAAACACCATATATTTT. Translated: CASSEGQKNTIYF.

For the CDR3, the DNA is TGCAGTGCTAGAGAATCGGCAGCAATAGTCGGTTTGGGCAAAAACATTCAGTACTTC. Amino acid sequence: CSARESAAIVGLGKNIQYF. V is TRBV20-1 and J is TRBJ2-4; no clear D. Germline V gene data show CDR1 as DFQATT and CDR2 as SNEGSKA (reference sequence). V lost 0 bases and J 3 bases, leaving 24 bases between the germline ends. This CDR3 spans 19 amino acids.

The rearrangement joins TRBV5-1 to TRBJ2-5, with 11 bases aligning to TRBD1. The CDR3 consists of 16 residues. In germline, CDR1 is SGHRS, CDR2 YFSETQ. V dropped 2 bases and J dropped 2; count of bases not matched to a gene: 5. The DNA of the CDR3 is TGCGCCAGCAGCTTAACCGGGACAGGGGGTCAAGAGACCCAGTACTTC. It specifies CASSLTGTGGQETQYF.

The rearrangement joins TRBV5-1 to TRBJ2-7; 9 positions match TRBD2. V shed 3 bases and J 0 bases; nucleotides not matched to a gene: 10. Germline V CDR1 and CDR2: SGHRS, YFSETQ. CDR3 length equals 17 residues. In DNA, the CDR3 is TGCGCCAGCAGCTCCGGACTCTTTAGCGGGAGCTCCTACGAGCAGTACTTC. This translates into CASSSGLFSGSSYEQYF.

This clonotype was seen more than once but under ten times. This chain uses TRBV10-2 with TRBJ2-7; 9 bases fit TRBD2. The V and J ends lost 4 bases and 0 bases, in that order; junction bases with no gene match: 1. Germline CDR1 WSHSY, CDR2 SAAADI. This CDR3 contains 14 residues. In DNA form, the CDR3 reads TGCGCCAGCAGTGTACTAGCGGGCTCCTACGAGCAGTACTTC. Encoded protein: CASSVLAGSYEQYF.

This clonotype appeared a single time. The chain has TRBV12-3 or TRBV12-4 and TRBJ2-7; D not resolved. The ends were cut back, 3 bases at V and 7 bases at J, with 16 bases in the middle. The CDR3 is 14 residues long. The CDR3 DNA reads TGTGCCAGCAGTTTGGTACTTCGGCTTCATGAGCAGTACTTC. Protein: CASSLVLRLHEQYF.

The chain combines TRBV28 with TRBJ2-1; 9 bases match TRBD1. V lost 5 bases, J lost 9 bases, and 8 bases stayed unmatched. In germline, CDR1 is MDHEN, CDR2 SYDVKM. The CDR3 covers 14 residues. The CDR3 loop reads CASSLTQGALEQFF. The CDR3 coding sequence is TGTGCCAGCAGTCTGACACAGGGGGCGCTTGAGCAGTTCTTC.

The CDR3 sequence: CASSDADGNSPLHF. DNA of the CDR3: TGTGCCAGCAGTGACGCGGACGGGAATTCACCCCTCCACTTT. This sequence joins TRBV25-1 and TRBJ1-6; D remains unclear. V gave up 3 bases and J gave up 7 bases, with 10 bases separating them. The CDR3 is 14 amino acids. From germline, CDR1 is MGHDK and CDR2 SYGVNS. Full variable domain (remainder filled in from reference TRBV25-1 and TRBJ1-6): EADIYQTPRYLVIGTGKKITLECSQTMGHDKMYWYQQDPGMELHLIHYSYGVNSTEKGDLSSESTVSRIRTEHFPLTLESARPSHTSQYLCASSDADGNSPLHFGNGTRLTVT.